What follows are 12 T cell receptor beta chains derived from one specimen sequenced in a study of cytomegalovirus exposure and HLA in healthy donors (TCRdb year 2017). The method behind the library was the immunoSEQ multiplex PCR assay. For the multiplex PCR, a mixture combining 60 forward primers for TCR Vbeta segments and 13 reverse primers for TCR Jbeta segments was used. TCRdb retrieved this table from immuneACCESS and kept in-frame rearrangements only. Not all clones are present; in checked studies, unresolved V genes account for under half, and no reason is known for the remainder. The sample table holds 30,000 to 45,000 clones, of which roughly 84% were seen once. In total, the top ten clones hold 3.6% of the sample. The specimen was PBMCs. Receptors originate from a young woman in good health and CMV-seronegative.

The J gene is TRBJ1-2, the V gene TRBV28, with 7 positions matching TRBD1. Trimming at V came to 6 bases and at J to 6 bases, leaving 13 bases not matched to a gene. The CDR3 totals 15 residues. Per germline, CDR1 MDHEN and CDR2 SYDVKM. CDR3 nucleotides: TGTGCCAGCAGCAGGGGGTTAGTAGTAATGGATGGCTACACCTTC. Amino acid sequence: CASSRGLVVMDGYTF.

V and J are TRBV29-1 and TRBJ1-1, with D possibly TRBD1 on 5 matching bases. The germline CDR1 and CDR2 sequences are SQVTM and ANQGSEA. Deletions cut 4 bases from V and 1 base from J, with 16 bases between. There are 15 residues in the CDR3. Here the CDR3 reads CSVGPPTGGNTEAFF. CDR3 coding DNA: TGCAGCGTTGGTCCCCCTACGGGGGGGAACACTGAAGCTTTCTTT.

A word on this clone: At one of its ends the junction is not consistent with the germline gene, which may arise from a read error. This CDR3 reads CSSSFSLAVLNEQFF. CDR3 nucleotides: TGTTCCAGCAGCTTTTCACTAGCGGTCCTCAATGAGCAGTTCTTC. This rearrangement joins TRBV7-9 to TRBJ2-1; 8 bases are shared with TRBD2. The CDR3 contains 15 residues. Germline CDR1 SEHNR, CDR2 FQNEAQ (reference sequence).

This clone was found a few times. The CDR3 DNA sequence: TGTGCCAGCAGTGGGACACCGGCAACTAATGAAAAACTGTTTTTT. Amino acids: CASSGTPATNEKLFF. The chain couples TRBV6-5 to TRBJ1-4, with D perhaps matching TRBD1 (6 bases). The CDR3 has 15 residues. The V gene lost 5 bases and the J gene lost 0 bases, with 10 bases spanning the gap. From germline, CDR1 is MNHEY and CDR2 SVGAGI.

The chain couples TRBV5-1 to TRBJ2-1; 14 bases are shared with TRBD2. V trimming: 0 bases; J trimming: 7 bases; junction bases outside the gene matches: 6. This CDR3 comprises 17 residues. Germline-derived CDR1 and CDR2 are SGHRS and YFSETQ. As DNA, the CDR3 is TGCGCCAGCAGCTTGGGACTAGCGGGAGGGGGGTTTAATGAGCAGTTCTTC. Encoded protein: CASSLGLAGGGFNEQFF. The full variable domain, completed using reference TRBV5-1 and TRBJ2-1, is KAGVTQTPRYLIKTRGQQVTLSCSPISGHRSVSWYQQTPGQGLQFLFEYFSETQRNKGNFPGRFSGRQFSNSRSEMNVSTLELGDSALYLCASSLGLAGGGFNEQFFGPGTRLTVL.

This clone was recorded only once. The chain couples TRBV28 to TRBJ2-5; D ambiguous. CDR3 length: 12 amino acids. Germline CDR1 and CDR2: MDHEN and SYDVKM. Trimming cost V 5 bases and J 11 bases, with 15 bases left between them. DNA for the CDR3: TGTGCCAGCAGTCTTCGAGCTATTGAGCAGTACTTC. Translation: CASSLRAIEQYF.

Details on this clone: The junction shows a germline mismatch at one end, possibly a read error. The chain recombines TRBV29-1 with TRBJ1-2, with D tentatively TRBD1 (5 bases). Germline assignment: CDR1 SQVTM and CDR2 ANQGSEA. The CDR3 is 12 residues long. CDR3 coding DNA: TGCAGCGTAGGTCGGGCAGGCTGGGGCTACCCCTTC. It translates to CSVGRAGWGYPF.

The V call is TRBV7-2, the J call TRBJ2-7; D is possibly TRBD2 (5 bases). Germline-derived CDR1 and CDR2 are SGHTA and FQGNSA. The CDR3 runs to 15 residues. Trimming removed 0 bases at V and 2 bases at J, with 11 bases between. The CDR3 coding sequence is TGTGCCAGCAGCTTAGCGGGAGCGGACCCCTACGAGCAGTACTTC. This encodes CASSLAGADPYEQYF. Combining the CDR3 with reference TRBV7-2 and TRBJ2-7 gives the whole variable domain GAGVSQSPSNKVTEKGKDVELRCDPISGHTALYWYRQSLGQGLEFLIYFQGNSAPDKSGLPSDRFSAERTGGSVSTLTIQRTQQEDSAVYLCASSLAGADPYEQYFGPGTRLTVT.

The chain has TRBV4-2 and TRBJ2-7, with 9 positions matching TRBD2. The CDR3 covers 16 residues. Trimming at V came to 0 bases and at J to 4 bases, leaving 7 bases not matched to a gene. CDR1 and CDR2 from the germline V gene are LGHNA and YNFKEQ. In DNA, the CDR3 is TGTGCCAGCAGCCAAGACCTAGCGGGGATGGGGTACGAGCAGTACTTC. This translates into CASSQDLAGMGYEQYF.

The CDR3 DNA follows: TGTGCCAGCAGGGGGCGCGAAGAGACCCAGTACTTC. Translating it yields CASRGREETQYF. The chain is built from TRBV25-1 and TRBJ2-5; tentative D call: TRBD1 (5 bases). The CDR3 length is 12 residues. CDR1 is MGHDK, CDR2 SYGVNS, per germline. Trimming took off 6 bases at V and 3 bases at J, with 8 bases between the two ends.

The V and J genes are TRBV7-2 and TRBJ1-2; 7 bases are shared with TRBD1. CDR3 length: 14 residues. Trimming at V came to 5 bases and at J to 6 bases, leaving 9 bases not matched to a gene. CDR1 is SGHTA and CDR2 is FQGNSA in the germline V gene. The CDR3 DNA follows: TGTGCCAGCAGCGTCGGACAGGTCATCAATGGCTACACCTTC. Amino acids: CASSVGQVINGYTF.

About this clone itself: The junction differs from germline at one of its ends, possibly a read error. This CDR3 reads CASSQAGGVDYGYPF. The CDR3 DNA follows: TGTGCCAGCAGCCAAGCGGGGGGGGTTGACTATGGCTACCCCTTC. The J gene is TRBJ1-2, the V gene TRBV4-2, with D maybe TRBD1 (5 bases). CDR1 LGHNA and CDR2 YNFKEQ come from the germline V gene. The length of the CDR3 is 15 residues.